This T cell receptor beta chain was obtained from a study of cytomegalovirus exposure and HLA in healthy donors. Study conclusions and caveats: Later work found most CMV-associated TCR beta chains apparently HLA-restricted. Common viral pathogens seemed, in a later analysis, to connect with several of the most significant clusters.

Both 60 Vbeta primers and 13 Jbeta primers went into the PCR. Repertoires were generated with immunoSEQ multiplex PCR, while TCRdb's copy carries only in-frame clones and drops some. Of about 230,000 clones in the sample, 70% to 90% were seen once. With respect to this clone: Its specificity is unknown.

The clonotype originates from a human donor in good health. The sequenced sample was PBMCs.

For the CDR3, the DNA is TGTGCCAGCAGCGTAGCCGGGGTCTCCTACAATGAGCAGTTCTTC. Translated: CASSVAGVSYNEQFF. The chain recombines TRBV9 with TRBJ2-1; tentatively, D is TRBD2 (5 bases). Trimming cost V 0 bases and J 0 bases, with 7 bases left between them. The CDR3 sequence is 15 residues long. Germline CDR1 is SGDLS and CDR2 is YYNGEE.